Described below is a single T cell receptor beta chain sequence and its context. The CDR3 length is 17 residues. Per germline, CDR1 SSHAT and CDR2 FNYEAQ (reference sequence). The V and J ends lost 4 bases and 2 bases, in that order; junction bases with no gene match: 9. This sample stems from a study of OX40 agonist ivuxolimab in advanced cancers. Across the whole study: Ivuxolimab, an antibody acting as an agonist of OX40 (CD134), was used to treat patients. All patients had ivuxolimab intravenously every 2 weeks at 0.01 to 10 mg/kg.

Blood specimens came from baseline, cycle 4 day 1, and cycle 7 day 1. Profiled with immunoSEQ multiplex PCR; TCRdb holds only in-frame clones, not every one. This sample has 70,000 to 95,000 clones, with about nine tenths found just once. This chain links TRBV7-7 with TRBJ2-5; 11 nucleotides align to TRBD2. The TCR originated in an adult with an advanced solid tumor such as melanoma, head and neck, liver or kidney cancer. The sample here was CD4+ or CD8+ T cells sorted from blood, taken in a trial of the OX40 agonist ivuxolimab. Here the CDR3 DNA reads TGTGCCAGCAGCTCGCTGAAGACTAGCGGGATTCAAGAGACCCAGTACTTC. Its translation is CASSSLKTSGIQETQYF.